Shown below are 22 T cell receptor beta chains from a single sample sequenced in a study of cytomegalovirus exposure and HLA in healthy donors (dated by TCRdb to the late 2010s). Receptor libraries were prepared by the immunoSEQ multiplex PCR assay. For the multiplex PCR, a mixture combining 60 forward primers for TCR Vbeta segments and 13 reverse primers for TCR Jbeta segments was used. TCRdb carries this immuneACCESS record with in-frame sequences only. Its versions omit some clonotypes, under half of them owing to an unresolved V gene in the studies checked, with the rest unexplained. Within this sample are about 200,000 clones, with 75% to 90% of them counted one time only. The top ten clones comprise roughly 0.33% of the sample. The specimen was PBMCs. The receptors here all came from a woman aged 25 to 39 in good health and CMV-seronegative.

The rearrangement uses TRBV5-1 and TRBJ2-7, with 10 bases aligning to TRBD1. V lost 6 bases, J lost 3 bases, and 9 bases stayed unmatched. This CDR3 has 15 amino acids. Germline assignment: CDR1 SGHRS and CDR2 YFSETQ. The CDR3 spells CASTVSRDRGYEQYF. The CDR3 bases are TGCGCCAGCACCGTTTCTCGGGACAGGGGCTACGAGCAGTACTTC.

Written as DNA, the CDR3 is TGCGCCAGCAGACTTGATGAAAAACTGTTTTTT. Translating gives CASRLDEKLFF. The rearrangement uses TRBV5-1 and TRBJ1-4; no clear D. The germline CDR1 and CDR2 sequences are SGHRS and YFSETQ. V gave up 5 bases and J gave up 6 bases, with 5 bases separating them. The CDR3 extends over 11 amino acids.

This chain connects TRBV11-2 to TRBJ1-5, with unresolved D. The length of the CDR3 is 13 residues. Trimming removed 5 bases at V and 4 bases at J, with 9 bases between. CDR1 and CDR2 (germline): SGHAT, FQNNGV. The CDR3 is CASSRLANQPQHF. The CDR3 nucleotides are TGTGCCAGCAGCCGACTGGCAAATCAGCCCCAGCATTTT.

The chain uses TRBV29-1 and TRBJ2-3, with no clear D. This CDR3 is 8 amino acids long. V was pared by 7 bases and J by 15 bases, with 11 bases between. Per germline, CDR1 SQVTM and CDR2 ANQGSEA. The chain's CDR3 is CSALPGYF. CDR3 nucleotide sequence: TGCAGCGCTCTGCCTGGCTATTTT.

The chain couples TRBV28 to TRBJ2-1; 7 nucleotides match TRBD2. V was clipped by 6 bases and J by 5 bases; unmatched bases: 13. The CDR3 covers 16 residues. CDR1 and CDR2 from the germline V gene are MDHEN and SYDVKM. The CDR3 DNA sequence: TGTGCCAGCAGGACAACCCGGGGAGGGGCCCACAATGAGCAGTTCTTC. Translating it yields CASRTTRGGAHNEQFF.

This clone was picked up a small number of times. The CDR3 loop reads CASSLGRVANEKLFF. In DNA, the CDR3 is TGTGCCAGCAGTTTAGGTCGGGTGGCTAATGAAAAACTGTTTTTT. The chain employs TRBV28 and TRBJ1-4; D is undetermined. In germline, CDR1 is MDHEN, CDR2 SYDVKM. This CDR3 has 15 amino acids. Trimming took off 2 bases at V and 3 bases at J, with 10 bases between the two ends.

The J gene is TRBJ2-7, the V gene TRBV27, with D unresolved. CDR1 MNHEY and CDR2 SMNVEV come from the germline V gene (reference sequence). Trimming left V 2 bases short and J 7 bases short, with 15 bases between. This CDR3 has 14 residues. CDR3 in amino acids: CASSLRATRLEQYF. The CDR3 region has the DNA TGTGCCAGCAGTTTAAGAGCGACCAGACTGGAGCAGTACTTC.

This clone was recorded only once. The chain combines TRBV30 with TRBJ2-1; D is undetermined. Trimming took off 0 bases at V and 2 bases at J, with 5 bases between the two ends. Germline CDR1 GTSNPN, CDR2 SVGIG (reference sequence). This CDR3 is 13 amino acids long. CDR3 sequence (DNA): TGTGCCTGGAGTGTACGGGCCTACAATGAGCAGTTCTTC. Translating it yields CAWSVRAYNEQFF.

The chain combines TRBV18 with TRBJ2-5; 8 bases fit TRBD1. The CDR3 is 15 residues long. Germline V gene data show CDR1 as KGHSH and CDR2 as LQKENI. V shed 8 bases, J shed 2 bases, and the junction held 10 bases outside the gene matches. CDR3 loop: CASHFDRGFQETQYF. As DNA, the CDR3 is TGTGCCAGCCATTTCGACAGGGGATTTCAAGAGACCCAGTACTTC.

The chain has TRBV7-9 and TRBJ2-1; 9 positions match TRBD2. The ends lost 3 bases at V and 7 bases at J; junction bases unmatched: 7. CDR1 and CDR2 from the germline V gene are SEHNR and FQNEAQ (reference sequence). The CDR3 totals 15 residues. The CDR3 DNA follows: TGTGCCAGCAGCTTTTTGCGGGAGGGAGGGAATGAGCAGTTCTTC. Translated: CASSFLREGGNEQFF.

This clone was seen only a few times. The chain joins TRBV19 to TRBJ2-2; D is ambiguous. Deletions cut 4 bases from V and 5 bases from J, with 11 bases between. The CDR3 is 14 residues long. Germline lookup yields CDR1 LNHDA and CDR2 SQIVND (reference sequence). The CDR3 here is CASSTTTLTGELFF. The CDR3, as DNA: TGTGCCAGTAGTACGACGACTTTAACCGGGGAGCTGTTTTTT.

V gene TRBV11-2 combines with J gene TRBJ1-1; D is perhaps TRBD1 (5 bases). The CDR3 has 14 residues. V was trimmed by 3 bases and J by 5 bases, leaving 13 bases between them. Germline V gives CDR1 SGHAT, CDR2 FQNNGV. The CDR3 region is CASSFRAGGTEAFF. The CDR3 region has the DNA TGTGCCAGCAGCTTTCGGGCCGGGGGTACTGAAGCTTTCTTT. Complete variable domain (other parts from reference TRBV11-2 and TRBJ1-1): EAGVAQSPRYKIIEKRQSVAFWCNPISGHATLYWYQQILGQGPKLLIQFQNNGVVDDSQLPKDRFSAERLKGVDSTLKIQPAKLEDSAVYLCASSFRAGGTEAFFGQGTRLTVV.

The J gene is TRBJ2-7, the V gene TRBV4-1; 9 bases fit TRBD2. Unmatched junction bases numbered 22, after V lost 1 base and J lost 9 bases. Germline-derived CDR1 and CDR2 are MGHRA and YSYEKL. This CDR3 region has 19 residues. The CDR3 here is CASSQAPLRGSGSIEWQYF. CDR3 DNA sequence: TGCGCCAGCAGCCAAGCTCCCTTAAGGGGTAGCGGGAGTATAGAATGGCAGTACTTC.

V is TRBV2 and J is TRBJ2-1; 15 nucleotides line up with TRBD2. CDR1 is SNHLY, CDR2 FYNNEI, per germline. The CDR3 is made up of 15 amino acids. V was pared by 5 bases and J by 10 bases, with 6 bases of the junction left unmatched. The CDR3 spells CASSWTSGRVREQFF. The DNA of the CDR3 is TGTGCCAGCAGTTGGACTAGCGGGAGGGTTAGGGAGCAGTTCTTC.

The chain uses TRBV7-6 and TRBJ2-1; the match to TRBD2 covers 7 bases. CDR3 length: 17 amino acids. Trimming removed 1 base from V and 0 bases from J; junction bases left unmatched: 6. Germline values: CDR1 SGHVS, CDR2 FNYEAQ. Here the CDR3 DNA reads TGTGCCAGCAGCTTAGGACTAGCCCTTAGCTCCTACAATGAGCAGTTCTTC. Translation gives CASSLGLALSSYNEQFF.

V is TRBV5-1 and J is TRBJ2-5; no reliable D call. V lost 3 bases to trimming and J lost 2 bases, with 8 bases between them. The CDR3 covers 13 residues. Germline assignment: CDR1 SGHRS and CDR2 YFSETQ. The CDR3 sequence is CASSSLPQETQYF. DNA for the CDR3: TGCGCCAGCAGCTCCCTACCACAAGAGACCCAGTACTTC. Filled out from reference TRBV5-1 and TRBJ2-5, the complete variable domain reads KAGVTQTPRYLIKTRGQQVTLSCSPISGHRSVSWYQQTPGQGLQFLFEYFSETQRNKGNFPGRFSGRQFSNSRSEMNVSTLELGDSALYLCASSSLPQETQYFGPGTRLLVL.

The rearrangement uses TRBV7-3 and TRBJ2-2, with TRBD1 identical over 7 bases. V gave up 5 bases and J gave up 1 base; unmatched junction bases: 1. The germline V gene encodes CDR1 SGHTA and CDR2 FQGTGA. The CDR3 covers 14 residues. CDR3 DNA: TGTGCCAGCAGCAGACAGGGGAACACCGGGGAGCTGTTTTTT. Translated, it gives CASSRQGNTGELFF. Complete variable domain (other parts from reference TRBV7-3 and TRBJ2-2): GAGVSQTPSNKVTEKGKYVELRCDPISGHTALYWYRQSLGQGPEFLIYFQGTGAADDSGLPNDRFFAVRPEGSVSTLKIQRTERGDSAVYLCASSRQGNTGELFFGEGSRLTVL.

The chain carries TRBV25-1 and TRBJ2-3, with 9 bases aligning to TRBD1. The germline gives CDR1 MGHDK, CDR2 SYGVNS. The CDR3 covers 15 residues. V lost 4 bases to trimming and J lost 3 bases; unmatched junction nucleotides: 5. As DNA, the CDR3 is TGTGCCAGCAGTGCCTACAGGGGGCCTACAGATACGCAGTATTTT. It specifies CASSAYRGPTDTQYF.

The chain is built from TRBV19 and TRBJ2-7, with 7 bases identical to TRBD2. This CDR3 is built from 16 residues. In germline, CDR1 is LNHDA, CDR2 SQIVND (reference sequence). Trimming took 1 base from V and 2 from J; bases not matched to a gene: 8. CDR3 sequence reads: CASSIGGASGTYEQYF. CDR3 DNA sequence: TGTGCCAGTAGTATAGGAGGGGCTAGCGGAACCTACGAGCAGTACTTC.

This chain connects TRBV6-1 to TRBJ2-7; 9 bases align to TRBD2. CDR1 is MNHNS and CDR2 is SASEGT in the germline V gene. The CDR3 runs 14 residues. The trim removed 8 bases at V and 2 bases at J, leaving 7 bases unmatched. The CDR3 DNA reads as TGTGCCAGCCCGGGGGCGGGGGGGACCTACGAGCAGTACTTC. Protein: CASPGAGGTYEQYF.

This sequence joins TRBV6-1 and TRBJ2-7, with D unclear. V was clipped by 2 bases and J by 3 bases, with 5 bases between them. The germline V gene has CDR1 MNHNS and CDR2 SASEGT. The CDR3 runs to 12 residues. The CDR3 sequence: CASSENGYEQYF. CDR3 nucleotides: TGTGCCAGCAGTGAAAACGGCTACGAGCAGTACTTC.

This chain uses TRBV28 with TRBJ1-1; D remains unclear. This CDR3 contains 10 residues. Per the germline V gene, CDR1 is MDHEN and CDR2 is SYDVKM. The V end lost 10 bases, the J end lost 5 bases, and 8 bases lay between the germline ends. The CDR3 region has the DNA TGTGCCACTAGGCTAACTGAAGCTTTCTTT. Protein: CATRLTEAFF.